One sample yielded the 8 T cell receptor beta chains listed below, sequenced in a study of blood T cells in healthy people across ages. Together with a sample-barcoded 5' primer, a J-beta primer mix was included in a second PCR lasting about 7 to 11 cycles. Using its own MiXCR run on the 5' RACE reads, TCRdb lists one record per CDR3 protein. The sample lists approximately 600,000 distinct CDR3 sequences; 58% were seen once. The sequenced material came from blood. Receptors originate from a man aged 55 to 70 in good health.

This clonotype was counted a few times. J is TRBJ2-7 and V is TRBV20-1, with a tentative D call TRBD2 (5 bases). The length of the CDR3 is 14 residues. Trimming left V 2 bases short and J 1 base short, with 12 bases between. Germline assignment: CDR1 DFQATT and CDR2 SNEGSKA (reference sequence). The chain's CDR3 is CSARNPGGSYEQYF. CDR3 DNA sequence: TGCAGTGCTAGAAACCCCGGCGGGTCCTACGAGCAGTACTTC.

This chain joins TRBV20-1 and TRBJ1-6, with D maybe TRBD1 (5 bases). V lost 1 base to trimming and J lost 8 bases, with 9 bases between them. The CDR3 is 13 residues long. CDR1 DFQATT and CDR2 SNEGSKA come from the germline V gene (reference sequence). In DNA, the CDR3 is TGCAGTGCTAGAGGGGGGACGGATTCACCCCTCCACTTT. Protein sequence: CSARGGTDSPLHF.

This clonotype was observed a single time. This chain joins TRBV13 and TRBJ2-3; TRBD2 matches at 9 bases. The CDR3 has 16 residues. The V gene end was trimmed by 3 bases and the J gene end by 2 bases; junction bases not matched to a gene: 6. From germline, CDR1 is PRHDT and CDR2 FYEKMQ (reference sequence). The CDR3 nucleotides are TGTGCCAGCAGCTTTTTAGGCGGGGGGGTCACAGATACGCAGTATTTT. Translated: CASSFLGGGVTDTQYF. The full variable domain, in which reference TRBV13 and TRBJ2-3 provide the parts outside the CDR3, is AAGVIQSPRHLIKEKRETATLKCYPIPRHDTVYWYQQGPGQDPQFLISFYEKMQSDKGSIPDRFSAQQFSDYHSELNMSSLELGDSALYFCASSFLGGGVTDTQYFGPGTRLTVL.

This clonotype has only a few counts. This chain uses TRBV20-1 with TRBJ2-7, with TRBD2 matching over 11 bases. Germline CDR1 DFQATT, CDR2 SNEGSKA (reference sequence). V was pared by 2 bases and J by 1 base, with 16 bases of the junction left unmatched. This CDR3 is built from 19 residues. CDR3 nucleotides: TGCAGTGCTAGATCTCGGATAGGTGGCCTAGCGGGGGGATCCTACGAGCAGTACTTC. Its protein is CSARSRIGGLAGGSYEQYF.

This chain links TRBV5-1 with TRBJ2-7; TRBD1 agrees at 8 bases. The junction had 7 bases not matched to a gene; V was cut back by 5 bases and J by 3 bases. CDR1 SGHRS and CDR2 YFSETQ come from the germline V gene. The CDR3 covers 14 residues. The CDR3 sequence: CASSADRGDYEQYF. The DNA of the CDR3 is TGCGCCAGCAGTGCTGACAGGGGTGACTACGAGCAGTACTTC.

The CDR3, as DNA: TGTGCCAGCAGCCTACTTAGCGGGAGGGCCCCAGATACGCAGTATTTT. Translating gives CASSLLSGRAPDTQYF. V usage is TRBV3-1 and J usage is TRBJ2-3, with TRBD2 matching over 11 bases. V was clipped by 4 bases and J by 4 bases; unmatched bases: 7. The CDR3 totals 16 residues. Germline V CDR1 and CDR2: LGHDT, YNNKEL (reference sequence).

V usage is TRBV7-2 and J usage is TRBJ2-4, with TRBD2 matching 9 bases. The last part of the DNA fits TRBJ2-7 better; the J call may be wrong. The CDR3 totals 18 residues. Germline CDR1 is SGHTA and CDR2 is FQGNSA. DNA for the CDR3: TGTGCCAGCAGCTTATACGGTGGTGTGGGCGGGGGGGCTTACGAGCAGTACTTC. It encodes CASSLYGGVGGGAYEQYF.

The chain is built from TRBV29-1 and TRBJ1-4, with D hard to call. The CDR3 sequence is 14 residues long. Germline V CDR1 and CDR2: SQVTM, ANQGSEA. V was cut by 5 bases and J by 3 bases, with 13 bases left in between. CDR3 in DNA: TGCAGCGTTAATGCGGGCAGCGCTAATGAAAAACTGTTTTTT. Translating it yields CSVNAGSANEKLFF.